One and the same sample provided the 10 T cell receptor beta chains below, sequenced in a study of cytomegalovirus exposure and HLA in healthy donors. The PCR ran on 60 Vbeta and 13 Jbeta primers. Generated by immunoSEQ multiplex PCR, the TCRdb table keeps only in-frame clones and is missing some. This sample carries approximately 240,000 clones, just over 75% of them seen once, and the ten largest clones take less than 3.5%. The sequenced sample was PBMCs. These receptors were taken from a woman aged 55-69 years in good health and CMV-seropositive.

The CDR3 DNA reads TGTGCCAGCAGCCACCCGGGAAACTCCTACGAGCAGTACTTC. Amino acids: CASSHPGNSYEQYF. The chain is built from TRBV5-5 and TRBJ2-7; perhaps TRBD2 as D (5 bases). The CDR3 is 14 residues long. Germline assignment: CDR1 SGHKS and CDR2 YYEKEE (reference sequence). V was trimmed by 4 bases and J by 0 bases, leaving 11 bases between them. The variable domain in full, with the rest retrieved from reference TRBV5-5 and TRBJ2-7, is DAGVTQSPTHLIKTRGQQVTLRCSPISGHKSVSWYQQVLGQGPQFIFQYYEKEERGRGNFPDRFSARQFPNYSSELNVNALLLGDSALYLCASSHPGNSYEQYFGPGTRLTVT.

The chain recombines TRBV4-3 with TRBJ2-2, with TRBD2 identical over 8 bases. The CDR3 sequence is 17 residues long. The germline V gene has CDR1 LGHNA and CDR2 YSLEER. Germline trimming cut 1 base from V and 8 bases from J; bases unmatched to any gene: 12. For the CDR3, the DNA is TGCGCCAGCAGCCAAGGCCAAACGGGGGGGCCGGGAGGGGAGCTGTTTTTT. Its translation: CASSQGQTGGPGGELFF.

The CDR3 region has the DNA TGCGCCAGCAGCTTGGCGGTTAGCGCCTCTAACAACCAAGAGACCCAGTACTTC. Translated: CASSLAVSASNNQETQYF. This sequence joins TRBV5-1 and TRBJ2-5, with D tentatively TRBD2 (5 bases). CDR1 is SGHRS, CDR2 YFSETQ, per germline. The CDR3 totals 18 residues. V lost 0 bases and J 0 bases, leaving 18 bases between the germline ends. Drawing the rest from reference TRBV5-1 and TRBJ2-5, the complete variable domain is KAGVTQTPRYLIKTRGQQVTLSCSPISGHRSVSWYQQTPGQGLQFLFEYFSETQRNKGNFPGRFSGRQFSNSRSEMNVSTLELGDSALYLCASSLAVSASNNQETQYFGPGTRLLVL.

This clone was found a few times. CDR3 in amino acids: CASSLEQSYTEAFF. CDR3 DNA sequence: TGCGCCAGCAGCTTGGAACAGTCTTACACTGAAGCTTTCTTT. This rearrangement joins TRBV5-1 to TRBJ1-1; D is undetermined. The CDR3 has 14 residues. Deletions cut 0 bases from V and 3 bases from J, with 9 bases between. Germline V lookup: CDR1 SGHRS, CDR2 YFSETQ. Filled out from reference TRBV5-1 and TRBJ1-1, the complete variable domain reads KAGVTQTPRYLIKTRGQQVTLSCSPISGHRSVSWYQQTPGQGLQFLFEYFSETQRNKGNFPGRFSGRQFSNSRSEMNVSTLELGDSALYLCASSLEQSYTEAFFGQGTRLTVV.

The chain has TRBV20-1 and TRBJ2-7, with D unclear. The V gene's germline CDR1 is DFQATT and CDR2 SNEGSKA (reference sequence). The CDR3 covers 11 residues. The V end lost 0 bases, the J end lost 3 bases, and 3 bases lay between the germline ends. The CDR3 coding sequence is TGCAGTGCTAGAGAACTCTACGAGCAGTACTTC. Translated, it gives CSARELYEQYF.

This clone was observed a few times. The J gene is TRBJ1-4, the V gene TRBV11-2; the match to TRBD1 covers 10 bases. The V segment lost 5 bases and the J segment 5 bases; nucleotides outside the gene matches: 2. CDR1 and CDR2 (germline): SGHAT, FQNNGV. The CDR3 spans 14 residues. The CDR3 reads CASSRGQGNEKLFF. The CDR3 region has the DNA TGTGCCAGCAGCCGGGGACAGGGGAATGAAAAACTGTTTTTT.

The rearrangement joins TRBV2 to TRBJ2-1; D possibly corresponds to TRBD2 (6 bases). Trimming removed 7 bases at V and 9 bases at J, with 10 bases between. This CDR3 comprises 11 residues. The V gene's germline CDR1 is SNHLY and CDR2 FYNNEI. The CDR3 nucleotides are TGTGCCAGCACTACTAGCTTTGAGCAGTTCTTC. It codes for CASTTSFEQFF.

The rearrangement joins TRBV11-2 to TRBJ1-2, with D unresolved. CDR3 length equals 16 residues. CDR1 and CDR2 from the germline V gene are SGHAT and FQNNGV. V was pared by 5 bases and J by 5 bases, with 21 bases between. CDR3 protein: CASSGQVGTILYGYTF. CDR3 nucleotides: TGTGCCAGCAGCGGGCAAGTGGGCACAATCTTATATGGCTACACCTTC.

The chain couples TRBV2 to TRBJ1-5, with a possible D match to TRBD1 (5 bases). V was shortened by 6 bases and J by 0 bases, with 18 bases between the two germline ends. Germline V gene sequence: CDR1 SNHLY, CDR2 FYNNEI. CDR3 size: 17 residues. The CDR3 DNA sequence: TGTGCCAGCAGCGGGGGTCTGACGACGGATAGCAATCAGCCCCAGCATTTT. Its translation: CASSGGLTTDSNQPQHF.

The V gene is TRBV19, the J gene TRBJ1-4; D unresolved. Per germline, CDR1 LNHDA and CDR2 SQIVND (reference sequence). V dropped 3 bases and J dropped 4 bases, with 6 bases sitting between them. The CDR3 covers 13 residues. CDR3 DNA sequence: TGTGCCAGTAGTATGAGGGTTAATGAAAAACTGTTTTTT. Translating gives CASSMRVNEKLFF. Supplemented by reference TRBV19 and TRBJ1-4, the full variable domain reads DGGITQSPKYLFRKEGQNVTLSCEQNLNHDAMYWYRQDPGQGLRLIYYSQIVNDFQKGDIAEGYSVSREKKESFPLTVTSAQKNPTAFYLCASSMRVNEKLFFGSGTQLSVL.